This entry lists 27 T cell receptor beta chains sequenced from one sample in a study of T cell changes during pregnancy in multiple sclerosis. Clones were read by immunoSEQ multiplex PCR, and TCRdb kept only the in-frame ones, dropping some. The sample lists 100,000 or so clones, just over 90% occurring once. The source was peripheral blood, collected in the second trimester of pregnancy. These receptors originate from a female donor in good health, enrolled as a control in a pregnancy study.

This chain joins TRBV6-1 and TRBJ2-3; D is uncertain. With 2 bases removed from V and 0 bases from J, the gap between germline ends came to 9 bases. The CDR3 is made up of 15 amino acids. Germline lookup yields CDR1 MNHNS and CDR2 SASEGT. CDR3 nucleotides: TGTGCCAGCAGTGAACTCGGTATTAGCACAGATACGCAGTATTTT. Protein product: CASSELGISTDTQYF.

The chain uses TRBV2 and TRBJ1-2, with 9 bases identical to TRBD1. The length of the CDR3 is 14 residues. The trim removed 1 base at V and 3 bases at J, leaving 0 bases unmatched. The V gene's germline CDR1 is SNHLY and CDR2 FYNNEI. The chain's CDR3 is CASSEDRGHYGYTF. The CDR3 DNA reads as TGTGCCAGCAGTGAAGACAGGGGGCACTATGGCTACACCTTC.

The chain is built from TRBV6-1 and TRBJ1-4; D uncertain. Germline loops: CDR1 MNHNS, CDR2 SASEGT. Trimming shortened V by 4 bases and J by 7 bases, and 19 bases separated the two germline ends. CDR3 length equals 16 residues. The CDR3 loop is CASSVGKGGAGEKLFF. As DNA, the CDR3 is TGTGCCAGCAGTGTTGGAAAGGGAGGCGCTGGTGAAAAACTGTTTTTT.

This chain uses TRBV2 with TRBJ2-4; 7 positions agree with TRBD2. This CDR3 spans 14 amino acids. In germline, CDR1 is SNHLY, CDR2 FYNNEI. V was pared by 5 bases and J by 3 bases, with 4 bases of the junction left unmatched. The CDR3 protein is CASSRTGGKNIQYF. DNA for the CDR3: TGTGCCAGCAGTCGGACGGGAGGCAAAAACATTCAGTACTTC.

V gene TRBV7-6 combines with J gene TRBJ1-2, with D tentatively TRBD1 (5 bases). Germline V gene lookup returns CDR1 SGHVS and CDR2 FNYEAQ. V lost 1 base and J lost 7, with 13 bases in between. The CDR3 contains 14 residues. CDR3 residues: CASSLGAGLSGYTF. CDR3 DNA sequence: TGTGCCAGCAGCTTAGGGGCAGGGTTAAGTGGCTACACCTTC.

V usage is TRBV7-9 and J usage is TRBJ1-2; 8 nucleotides agree with TRBD1. V shed 5 bases, J shed 8 bases, and the junction held 16 bases outside the gene matches. Per germline, CDR1 SEHNR and CDR2 FQNEAQ (reference sequence). CDR3 length: 16 residues. Here the CDR3 reads CASSLGQGQKVGGYTF. The DNA of the CDR3 is TGTGCCAGCAGCCTCGGACAGGGCCAAAAGGTGGGAGGCTACACCTTC.

J is TRBJ1-2 and V is TRBV19; D is undetermined. V lost 4 bases and J 2 bases, leaving 8 bases between the germline ends. The CDR3 has 13 amino acids. Germline V gene sequence: CDR1 LNHDA, CDR2 SQIVND (reference sequence). The CDR3 DNA follows: TGTGCCAGTAGTAGTTCCGGGAACTATGGCTACACCTTC. Translated: CASSSSGNYGYTF.

This rearrangement joins TRBV5-1 to TRBJ1-2, with 9 positions matching TRBD1. The CDR3 totals 15 residues. CDR1 and CDR2 (germline): SGHRS, YFSETQ. The junction had 9 bases not matched to a gene; V was cut back by 1 base and J by 8 bases. CDR3 region: CASSLSGDRANGYTF. The CDR3 region has the DNA TGCGCCAGCAGCTTGTCTGGGGACAGGGCTAACGGCTACACCTTC.

This rearrangement joins TRBV19 to TRBJ1-2; 8 bases are shared with TRBD1. Germline CDR1 and CDR2: LNHDA and SQIVND (reference sequence). Trimming took 10 bases from V and 4 from J; bases not matched to a gene: 14. The CDR3 is made up of 15 amino acids. CDR3 nucleotides: TGTGCCACATATTCCGGGACAGGCCCCGCCTATGGCTACACCTTC. Translated, it gives CATYSGTGPAYGYTF.

V gene TRBV10-2 combines with J gene TRBJ1-2, with 10 bases fitting TRBD1. The V gene's germline CDR1 is WSHSY and CDR2 SAAADI. J was trimmed by 5 bases and V by 3 bases; bases with no gene match: 12. The CDR3 contains 17 residues. The DNA for the CDR3 is TGCGCCAGCAGTGACTCCGGGACAGGGGCGCTTGGGTATGGCTACACCTTC. Protein sequence: CASSDSGTGALGYGYTF.

The chain combines TRBV5-1 with TRBJ1-2, with TRBD1 matching over 7 bases. V lost 0 bases, J lost 6 bases, and 8 bases stayed unmatched. Germline-derived CDR1 and CDR2 are SGHRS and YFSETQ. This CDR3 has 15 amino acids. CDR3 nucleotides: TGCGCCAGCAGCTTGGGGGACAGAGGCGTGGATGGCTACACCTTC. Encoded protein: CASSLGDRGVDGYTF. The complete variable domain, with remaining parts taken from reference TRBV5-1 and TRBJ1-2, reads KAGVTQTPRYLIKTRGQQVTLSCSPISGHRSVSWYQQTPGQGLQFLFEYFSETQRNKGNFPGRFSGRQFSNSRSEMNVSTLELGDSALYLCASSLGDRGVDGYTFGSGTRLTVV.

The gene calls are TRBV4-2 and TRBJ2-3; 13 positions agree with TRBD2. The CDR3 is made up of 15 amino acids. The V gene end was trimmed by 6 bases and the J gene end by 6 bases; junction bases not matched to a gene: 6. CDR1 is LGHNA and CDR2 is YNFKEQ in the germline V gene. The CDR3 is CASRQTSGGEDTQYF. Here the CDR3 DNA reads TGTGCCAGCAGGCAAACTAGCGGGGGGGAGGATACGCAGTATTTT.

The chain joins TRBV15 to TRBJ2-4; D possibly corresponds to TRBD1 (5 bases). CDR3 length: 17 residues. Germline V gene data show CDR1 as LNHNV and CDR2 as YYDKDF (reference sequence). V lost 2 bases and J lost 0, with 14 bases in between. The CDR3: CATSRLTGFIAKNIQYF. Written as DNA, the CDR3 is TGTGCCACCAGCAGACTTACAGGTTTCATAGCCAAAAACATTCAGTACTTC.

The rearrangement joins TRBV6-1 to TRBJ2-7; 7 bases agree with TRBD2. The CDR3 has 14 residues. From germline, CDR1 is MNHNS and CDR2 SASEGT. The V gene end was trimmed by 3 bases and the J gene end by 5 bases; junction bases not matched to a gene: 7. This CDR3 reads CASSDVWEGDEQYF. The CDR3 nucleotides read TGTGCCAGCAGTGATGTCTGGGAGGGAGACGAGCAGTACTTC.

The rearrangement links TRBV11-2 to TRBJ2-1; D may be TRBD2 (6 bases). This CDR3 comprises 14 residues. Trimming shortened V by 5 bases and J by 0 bases, and 8 bases separated the two germline ends. Germline CDR1 and CDR2: SGHAT and FQNNGV. CDR3 residues: CASSAGISYNEQFF. The CDR3 DNA reads TGTGCCAGCAGCGCGGGGATCTCCTACAATGAGCAGTTCTTC.

This clone was recorded only once. V is TRBV6-5 and J is TRBJ2-7; 8 nucleotides match TRBD1. This CDR3 has 13 amino acids. The ends lost 5 bases at V and 6 bases at J; junction bases unmatched: 6. The germline gives CDR1 MNHEY, CDR2 SVGAGI. CDR3 in DNA: TGTGCCAGCAGTCGGCGGACAGGGTCCGAGCAGTACTTC. It codes for CASSRRTGSEQYF.

The gene calls are TRBV7-2 and TRBJ1-3, with 7 positions matching TRBD1. The V gene end was trimmed by 5 bases and the J gene end by 4 bases; junction bases not matched to a gene: 8. This CDR3 is built from 15 residues. Germline-derived CDR1 and CDR2 are SGHTA and FQGNSA. CDR3 sequence (DNA): TGTGCCAGCAGCCCTCAGGGGGATTCCGGAAACACCATATATTTT. Protein: CASSPQGDSGNTIYF.

This chain links TRBV6-5 with TRBJ1-1, with TRBD1 matching over 8 bases. The CDR3 spans 16 residues. Unmatched junction bases numbered 11, after V lost 2 bases and J lost 6 bases. Germline assignment: CDR1 MNHEY and CDR2 SVGAGI. CDR3 residues: CASSYPSTGEYAEAFF. The CDR3 nucleotides are TGTGCCAGCAGTTACCCCTCGACAGGGGAGTACGCTGAAGCTTTCTTT.

This chain uses TRBV10-2 with TRBJ1-2; tentatively, D is TRBD1 (5 bases). This CDR3 spans 13 amino acids. Germline V gives CDR1 WSHSY, CDR2 SAAADI. Trimming stripped 9 bases from V and 4 bases from J, with 15 bases between. CDR3 nucleotide sequence: TGCGCCAGTTCAACAGGTGACCTCTATGGCTACACCTTC. It encodes CASSTGDLYGYTF.

The gene calls are TRBV4-3 and TRBJ2-7, with 7 bases matching TRBD2. Per the germline V gene, CDR1 is LGHNA and CDR2 is YSLEER. With 1 base clipped from V and 2 bases from J, the junction kept 17 bases outside the gene matches. There are 19 residues in the CDR3. CDR3 region: CASSQGLGIGGSTTYEQYF. CDR3 nucleotides: TGCGCCAGCAGCCAAGGCCTAGGAATAGGCGGGAGCACCACCTACGAGCAGTACTTC.

The chain links TRBV27 to TRBJ2-3; 7 bases are a match to TRBD2. Per the germline V gene, CDR1 is MNHEY and CDR2 is SMNVEV (reference sequence). V shed 4 bases and J 2 bases; nucleotides not matched to a gene: 6. The CDR3 length is 15 residues. For the CDR3, the DNA is TGTGCCAGCAGTTCGGGACTAACCATCACAGATACGCAGTATTTT. Encoded protein: CASSSGLTITDTQYF.

Details on this clone: A junction boundary mismatches the germline segment, possibly from a read error. This chain connects TRBV5-1 to TRBJ2-7, with 10 bases identical to TRBD2. CDR1 is SGHRS, CDR2 YFSETQ, per germline. The CDR3 is 13 residues long. The CDR3 DNA reads TGCGCCAGCAGCTTGGAGCCTAGCGGGGGATTAAAGTTC. This translates into CASSLEPSGGLKF. Full variable domain (remainder filled in from reference TRBV5-1 and TRBJ2-7): KAGVTQTPRYLIKTRGQQVTLSCSPISGHRSVSWYQQTPGQGLQFLFEYFSETQRNKGNFPGRFSGRQFSNSRSEMNVSTLELGDSALYLCASSLEPSGGLKFGPGTRLTVT.

The CDR3 sequence is CATSSSGGRNYGYTF. The DNA of the CDR3 is TGTGCCACCAGCAGCTCAGGGGGCAGGAACTATGGCTACACCTTC. J is TRBJ1-2 and V is TRBV15; 8 bases match TRBD1. Germline loops: CDR1 LNHNV, CDR2 YYDKDF (reference sequence). The CDR3 has 15 amino acids. V lost 3 bases and J lost 2; bases outside the gene matches: 5.

V and J are TRBV6-5 and TRBJ2-2; D call uncertain. Trimming took 4 bases from V and 3 from J, leaving 9 bases between them. The CDR3 length is 14 residues. Germline values: CDR1 MNHEY, CDR2 SVGAGI. CDR3 region: CASSSLIHTGELFF. CDR3 nucleotide sequence: TGTGCCAGCAGTTCGCTAATACACACCGGGGAGCTGTTTTTT.

V is TRBV19 and J is TRBJ1-5; D gene unclear. Deletions cut 3 bases from V and 2 bases from J, with 11 bases between. The CDR3 spans 15 residues. Germline-derived CDR1 and CDR2 are LNHDA and SQIVND (reference sequence). CDR3 coding DNA: TGTGCCAGTAGTATCGGTCCCGGGGGCAATCAGCCCCAGCATTTT. Protein: CASSIGPGGNQPQHF. Drawing the rest from reference TRBV19 and TRBJ1-5, the complete variable domain is DGGITQSPKYLFRKEGQNVTLSCEQNLNHDAMYWYRQDPGQGLRLIYYSQIVNDFQKGDIAEGYSVSREKKESFPLTVTSAQKNPTAFYLCASSIGPGGNQPQHFGDGTRLSIL.

The CDR3 is CASSTDTAGYTF. CDR3 in DNA: TGTGCCAGTAGTACCGACACTGCCGGCTACACCTTC. The rearrangement links TRBV19 to TRBJ1-2; D call uncertain. V was cut by 4 bases and J by 8 bases, with 11 bases left in between. CDR1 is LNHDA and CDR2 is SQIVND in the germline V gene (reference sequence). The CDR3 has 12 amino acids.

This sequence joins TRBV4-3 and TRBJ2-3; unclear D gene. Looked up from germline, CDR1 is LGHNA and CDR2 is YSLEER. CDR3 length equals 11 residues. V was trimmed by 4 bases and J by 6 bases, leaving 5 bases between them. The chain's CDR3 is CASSLRDTQYF. The DNA of the CDR3 is TGCGCCAGCAGCCTTCGGGATACGCAGTATTTT.